This TCR beta chain stems from a study of cytomegalovirus exposure and HLA in healthy donors. Study results and limitations: In a later analysis, V- and J-gene trimming of beta chains associated with a DCLRE1C missense variant, replicated independently. There were under 200 TCR beta chains listed as cytomegalovirus-associated. Associated with HLA alleles at 0.05 false discovery rate in a later analysis were over 15,000 TCR beta sequences.

Primers for the PCR totalled 60 Vbeta and 13 Jbeta. TCRdb's copy holds only in-frame clones and misses some; the assay was immunoSEQ multiplex PCR. The sample has 75,000 or so clones; roughly four fifths are singletons. Note on this clone: What it recognizes is unknown.

This CDR3 has 15 residues. V gave up 5 bases and J gave up 1 base, with 15 bases separating them. Looked up from germline, CDR1 is SGHTA and CDR2 is FQGNSA. Sequences were obtained from PBMCs. The chain links TRBV7-2 to TRBJ2-7; D possibly corresponds to TRBD2 (6 bases). The receptor comes from a young woman in good health and CMV-seropositive. The chain's CDR3 is CASSQVQRASYEQYF. The CDR3 nucleotides read TGTGCCAGCAGCCAGGTTCAGCGGGCATCCTACGAGCAGTACTTC.